The clone carrying this TCR beta chain was seen repeatedly, ten times or more. The entry originates in a study of T cells in Graves' hyperthyroidism and ophthalmopathy. Background on the study: Before treatment of any kind, peripheral blood was taken at initial diagnosis.

It was RNA transcripts that yielded the amplified TCR beta CDR3 regions. The HTBI primer set drove a first-round RT-PCR of the TCR CDR3. TCRdb re-derived calls from the multiplex PCR reads in MiXCR, one entry per CDR3 protein. The table shows 20,000 to 30,000 distinct CDR3 sequences, with approximately 45% occurring only once. From germline, CDR1 is SGDLS and CDR2 YYNGEE. Trimming pared 3 bases from V and 9 bases from J, leaving 22 bases between. The length of the CDR3 is 16 residues. The TCR was taken from a woman aged 30 to 39 with Graves' hyperthyroidism. The specimen sequenced was blood. The chain couples TRBV9 to TRBJ2-4; a possible D gene is TRBD2 (7 bases). CDR3 amino acids: CASSDEDRGGRGIQYF. The CDR3 nucleotides read TGTGCCAGCAGCGATGAAGATAGGGGGGGCCGGGGCATTCAGTACTTC.